One T cell receptor (beta chain) is described in this entry. Its antigen is currently unknown. This CDR3 contains 15 residues. Germline V CDR1 and CDR2: MNHEY, SVGEGT. V shed 6 bases, J shed 2 bases, and the junction held 9 bases outside the gene matches. The sample comes from a study of early T cells in non-severe SARS-CoV-2 infection. The overall study: RNA in bulk from unsorted whole blood was sequenced, and chains were unpaired. Whole-study findings and limits: Reliance on VDJdb matching favored anti-spike CD8 responses; private and CD4 specificities were missed.

Researchers tagged individual cDNA molecules with unique molecular identifiers. MiXCR, run by TCRdb on the 5' RACE reads, gives a single entry per CDR3 protein. The data contain 80,000 to 100,000 distinct CDR3 sequences, more than 9.5% of them singletons. The sequenced sample was whole blood, obtained at baseline. This TCR derives from an adult who was a healthcare worker with PCR-confirmed SARS-CoV-2 infection or an uninfected control (not recorded which). The V and J genes are TRBV6-2 or TRBV6-3 and TRBJ2-5; 7 nucleotides line up with TRBD1. The CDR3 spells CASRREVGQQETQYF. The CDR3 nucleotides read TGTGCCAGCAGGAGGGAAGTGGGACAGCAAGAGACCCAGTACTTC.